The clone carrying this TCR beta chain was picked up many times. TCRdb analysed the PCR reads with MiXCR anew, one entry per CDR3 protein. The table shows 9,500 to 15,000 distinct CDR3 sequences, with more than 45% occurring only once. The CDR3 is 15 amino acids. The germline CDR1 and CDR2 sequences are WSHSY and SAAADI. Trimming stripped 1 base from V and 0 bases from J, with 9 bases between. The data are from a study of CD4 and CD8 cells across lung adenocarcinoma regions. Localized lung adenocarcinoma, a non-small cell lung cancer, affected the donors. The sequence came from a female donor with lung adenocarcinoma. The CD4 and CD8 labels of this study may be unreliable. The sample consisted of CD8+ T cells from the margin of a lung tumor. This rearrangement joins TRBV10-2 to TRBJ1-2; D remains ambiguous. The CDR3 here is CASSEFSLPNYGYTF. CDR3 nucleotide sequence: TGCGCCAGCAGTGAGTTTAGCCTTCCTAACTATGGCTACACCTTC.